The 2 T cell receptor beta chains below all came from one sample that was sequenced in a study of T cell changes during pregnancy in multiple sclerosis. Profiling relied on immunoSEQ multiplex PCR, and the TCRdb table lists in-frame clones only, not all of them. The table records approximately 58,000 clones, 92% of them present only once. Here the sequenced sample was peripheral blood, taken in the second trimester of pregnancy. These receptors were taken from a female donor in good health, enrolled as a control in a pregnancy study.

This sequence joins TRBV5-1 and TRBJ1-1; 10 bases fit TRBD1. Germline trimming cut 0 bases from V and 5 bases from J; bases unmatched to any gene: 4. This CDR3 spans 15 amino acids. The germline V gene has CDR1 SGHRS and CDR2 YFSETQ. CDR3 sequence: CASSLAGTGETEAFF. The CDR3, as DNA: TGCGCCAGCAGCTTGGCTGGGACAGGGGAGACTGAAGCTTTCTTT.

This clone was counted once. In DNA form, the CDR3 reads TGTGCCAGCAGCTTGGGGGTAGCGGGAAGCTCCTACGAGCAGTACTTC. Translation gives CASSLGVAGSSYEQYF. The chain couples TRBV13 to TRBJ2-7; TRBD2 matches at 8 bases. The CDR3 spans 16 residues. The germline gives CDR1 PRHDT, CDR2 FYEKMQ (reference sequence). J lost 0 bases, V lost 3 bases, and 7 bases had no gene match. Full variable domain (rest looked up from reference TRBV13 and TRBJ2-7): AAGVIQSPRHLIKEKRETATLKCYPIPRHDTVYWYQQGPGQDPQFLISFYEKMQSDKGSIPDRFSAQQFSDYHSELNMSSLELGDSALYFCASSLGVAGSSYEQYFGPGTRLTVT.